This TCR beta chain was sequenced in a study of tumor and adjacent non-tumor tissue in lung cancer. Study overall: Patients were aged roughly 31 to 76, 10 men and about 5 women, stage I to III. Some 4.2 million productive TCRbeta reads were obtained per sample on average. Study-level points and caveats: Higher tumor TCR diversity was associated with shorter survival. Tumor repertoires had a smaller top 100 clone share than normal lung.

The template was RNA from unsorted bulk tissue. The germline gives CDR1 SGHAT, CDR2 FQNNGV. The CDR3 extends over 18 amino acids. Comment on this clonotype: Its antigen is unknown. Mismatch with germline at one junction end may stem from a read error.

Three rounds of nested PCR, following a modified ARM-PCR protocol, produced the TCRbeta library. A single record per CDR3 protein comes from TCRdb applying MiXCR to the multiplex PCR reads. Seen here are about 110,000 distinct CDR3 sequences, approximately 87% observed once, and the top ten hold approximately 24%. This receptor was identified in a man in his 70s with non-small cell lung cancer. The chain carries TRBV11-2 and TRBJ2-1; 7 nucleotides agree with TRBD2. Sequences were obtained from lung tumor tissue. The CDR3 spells CDSSLHVREWASYNEQFF. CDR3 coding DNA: TGTGACAGCAGCTTACACGTGCGGGAGTGGGCCTCCTACAATGAGCAGTTCTTC. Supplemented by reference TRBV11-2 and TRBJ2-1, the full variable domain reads EAGVAQSPRYKIIEKRQSVAFWCNPISGHATLYWYQQILGQGPKLLIQFQNNGVVDDSQLPKDRFSAERLKGVDSTLKIQPAKLEDSAVYLCDSSLHVREWASYNEQFFGPGTRLTVL.